Included here is one T cell receptor beta chain sequence, with context. Its antigen is currently not known. Base-call qualities are not available, and no considerably larger clone is one nucleotide away. Other DNA sequences in the same sample also yield this CDR3. This specimen belongs to a study of cytomegalovirus exposure and HLA in healthy donors (dated by TCRdb to between 2016 and 2019). For the study in its entirety: In an earlier analysis of roughly 500 of the donors, 276 Gb of sequence data and just under 120 million unique TCR beta sequences from roughly 190 million T cells were reported. The study was designed to test whether signatures of past pathogen exposure could be identified by cataloging public T cell receptors. To study patterns of TCR occurrence, a later analysis re-analyzed previously published TCR beta repertoires from around 670 donors and added high-resolution HLA genotyping. A later genetic analysis used genome-wide SNP genotypes for about 65% of the 666 donors, treating that subset as a discovery cohort. Typing coverage differed by locus: A, B, C, DRB1 and DQB1 were typed in roughly 620-630 donors, DQA1 in about 500, DPA1 in approximately 600, and DPB1 in roughly 450. All discovery cohort repertoires had been generated on a single sequencing platform. An early release covering 550 to 700 HLA-typed donors comprised roughly 300 gigabases of sequencing data and tens of millions of unique TCR sequences. Among the approximately 420 genotyped donors, around 81% belonged to the genetic ancestry cluster associated with self-reported Caucasian donors. An earlier analysis of 587 of the donors applied high-throughput TCR beta sequencing to assess whether each TCR beta V gene segment acted as functional or pseudogenic. The T cell repertoires of 666 subjects were profiled by immunosequencing and related to cytomegalovirus serostatus. High-throughput TCR immunosequencing, statistical association of individual TCRs with disease status, and machine learning were combined to predict cytomegalovirus infection status. Across approximately 420 genotyped donors of the cohort, an average of approximately 240,000 unique TCR beta nucleotide sequences per donor were sequenced, and 15% to 20% of those sequences were non-productive. Both class I and class II loci were covered by HLA typing, at four-digit resolution. Along with the roughly 670-subject first cohort, a separate validation cohort of roughly 110 different subjects was used. About five DR-DQ haplotypes were treated as single units for association and clustering because of strong linkage in the cohort. Donor age, sex, ethnicity and CMV serostatus were compiled together with the repertoire data. Rather than using new phenotypic data, the later analysis identified candidate immune exposures from TCR beta sequences and from how often those sequences occurred across donors. What the work shows at the level of the full study, not this receptor alone: A further reported finding was that TCR beta sequences accurately predicted the HLA-A and HLA-B alleles for most subjects in the first cohort. Several of the top co-occurrence clusters appeared to be linked to parvovirus B19, influenza, CMV and Epstein-Barr virus, according to a later analysis. CMV serostatus was the only immune exposure information available for the cohort. Broadly in line with IMGT annotations, most TCR beta V segments showed up in productive rearrangements about 90% or about 30% of the time in an earlier analysis of 450 to 750 of the donors. A later genetic analysis reported fewer N-insertions in productive TCRs among donors in an Asian-associated ancestry cluster than the approximately 670-donor mean. The classifier was reported to diagnose cytomegalovirus status with high specificity and sensitivity in both the original cohort and the validation cohort. A few of the identified cytomegalovirus-associated TCR beta chains were confirmed in vitro to be specific for cytomegalovirus antigens. Because the 87-base-pair reads could not distinguish some IMGT-functional V segments, including TRBV6-2 and TRBV6-3, those segments were excluded. A total of around 150 TCR beta chains were listed by the study as associated with cytomegalovirus. In a later analysis, HLA-associated TCR beta chains were found to be more clonally expanded and to have lower generation probabilities than equally common non-associated chains. The sequencing pipeline was judged likely to have produced a cluster of highly shared sequence variants as a technical artifact. Because HLA typing was unavailable for some donors at each locus, only the typed subset was used in association tests. The earlier analysis of 587 of the donors excluded roughly 17 rarely observed V segments, including chromosome 9 orphons, because counts were too low. According to a later analysis, most CMV-associated TCR beta chains appeared to be HLA-restricted, and the HLA associations seemed to be driven largely by CMV exposure. Strong co-occurrence of HLA alleles, especially DR and DQ, made assigning TCR associations to individual alleles difficult. The authors suggested that the approach could potentially be extended to other disease states and immunological phenotypes. Roughly uniform sequencing depth across donors was assumed in presence/absence analyses, although this assumption may not hold. A later genetic analysis associated a missense DCLRE1C variant with V-gene and J-gene trimming of TCR beta chains, and an independent cohort replicated the association. Linkage disequilibrium might explain the correlated functional status among segregating V segments, but an unknown experimental factor could not be ruled out. A later analysis found that TCR association rates varied across HLA loci, with DRB1 alleles showing the most associated TCRs and HLA-C alleles the fewest. While some public TCRs were present in many individuals, most TCR sequences turned up only very rarely across donors. In a later analysis, some 17,000 TCR beta sequences were associated with specific HLA alleles at a false discovery rate of 0.05. In this cohort, only TCR beta chains were sequenced, and detectable features were limited by the absence of alpha or paired-chain data.

The cohort was made up of hundreds of healthy bone marrow donors. All cohort members were sampled while nominally healthy, although unrecorded immune exposures were likely present. The donor was CMV seropositive and was included in the group of 300 or so seropositive cohort members. A peripheral blood sample was collected from each donor, and TCR beta sequencing was performed on peripheral blood mononuclear cells. The Qiagen DNeasy Blood Extraction Kit was used to extract genomic DNA from the blood cell samples. Library preparation used the immunoSEQ multiplex PCR assay. For the multiplex PCR, a mixture combining 60 forward primers for TCR Vbeta segments and 13 reverse primers for TCR Jbeta segments was used. Amplification of the CDR3 region of rearranged TCR beta genes was performed with a multiplex PCR assay on genomic DNA. Amplified TCR beta libraries were sequenced as 87-base-pair reads on the Illumina HiSeq System. Concerning the study's data processing: A later analysis counted about 82 million unique TCR beta chains across the 666 repertoires, and 10 million to 11 million of these chains were shared by at least two donors. To remove PCR and sequencing errors, raw reads were error-corrected and collapsed into unique sequences using a nearest-neighbor algorithm that merged closely related sequences. CDR3 sequences were aligned to IMGT reference sequences to assign V, D and J gene segments. For a sequence to be retained, a match of at least six nucleotides was required to both a V gene segment and a J gene segment. Rearrangements were classified as productive when the CDR3 lacked stop codons and remained in frame with V and J, and all other rearrangements were classified as non-productive. Following IMGT convention, CDR3 was defined as the stretch from the second conserved V-encoded cysteine to the conserved J-encoded phenylalanine. The earlier analysis of a few hundred of the donors excluded sequences that lacked an unambiguous match to a single V gene segment. An earlier analysis of 587 of the donors classified V segments as functional when productive rearrangements were above 56.7% and as segregating when the standard deviation between donors was above 5%. A statistical classification framework was built for diagnosing cytomegalovirus status from the catalog of TCR beta chain sequences. In a later analysis, V and J genes were assigned by comparing TCR nucleotide sequences against IMGT/GENE-DB human TR gene sequences. The TCRdist pipeline was used in a later analysis to assign CDR3 sequences and most-parsimonious VDJ recombination scenarios. In a later analysis, every TCR beta chain was defined by the combination of its CDR3 amino acid sequence and its V-gene family, and reads without a unique V-gene family were dropped. In a later analysis, approximately 590 highly shared, low-generation-probability nucleotide sequences were removed to address suspected cross-contamination and a sequencing artifact. In a later analysis, a clonal expansion index for each public chain was calculated from normalized within-repertoire ranks of inferred template counts. In a later analysis, generation probabilities were computed using a VDJ recombination model fitted to out-of-frame rearrangements, and the results were checked against IGoR. In a later analysis, TCR-TCR, TCR-HLA and TCR-CMV co-occurrence was scored with hypergeometric tests, and a repertoire-size bias correction was applied to TCR pairs. In a later analysis, false discovery rates were estimated by permuting HLA or CMV assignments 20 times. In a later analysis, co-occurring TCRs were grouped using DBSCAN, and TCRdist sequence similarity was added for clustering within HLA-allele-positive subsets. Co-occurrence clustering excluded repertoires with fewer than 30,000 or more than 120,000 public chains, plus five with anomalous nucleotide sharing. TCRdb carries this immuneACCESS record with in-frame sequences only. Its versions omit some clonotypes, under half of them owing to an unresolved V gene in the studies checked, with the rest unexplained. The D gene and trimming were derived from the DNA, and the V and J assignments and clone size from that table. The sample records 100,000 to 150,000 clones, roughly four fifths of which are singletons. Clones ranked in the top ten supply 5.5% to 6% of the sample.

V gives up 6 bases and J gives up 7 bases, and the segment between their germline ends measures 18 bases. From cysteine to phenylalanine, the CDR3 is 14 amino acids long. Only the CDR3 region is kept as DNA, spanning 42 bases read in frame from base 1. Per the germline V gene, MNHEY is the CDR1 and SVGAGI is the CDR2. The TCR sequence derives from a woman aged 40 to 50 in good health and CMV-seropositive. Sequences were obtained from PBMCs. The chain couples TRBV6-5 to TRBJ1-2, with the D gene too uncertain to name. The CDR3 in this case is CASSDLGIFRGYTF. The bases read TGTGCCAGCAGCGACCTGGGCATTTTTCGTGGCTACACCTTC.